The rows below give T cell receptor beta chains drawn from one sample of a study of blood T cell repertoires in COVID-19. The data were produced by immunoSEQ multiplex PCR, yet TCRdb's version contains in-frame clones alone and is incomplete. The sample lists some 69,000 clones, roughly 88% occurring once. The sample was peripheral blood. These receptors were taken from an older man with active or convalescent COVID-19. The CDR3 runs from the conserved cysteine through the conserved F or W. Each record gives: clone size, J gene, V gene, D gene, CDR3 protein, CDR3 DNA. The D gene is left open where the match is weak. Size is omitted from some rows. Given values are once, few, many or a class for expanded clones.

>-|TRBJ2-1|TRBV29-1|-
CSVEGGAGYYNEQFF
TGCAGCGTTGAAGGGGGCGCGGGGTATTACAATGAGCAGTTCTTC
>-|TRBJ1-4|TRBV30|-
CAWSQIRTTATNEKLFF
TGTGCCTGGAGTCAAATTAGGACAACCGCAACTAATGAAAAACTGTTTTTT
>once|TRBJ2-5|TRBV6-5|-
CASRYMFAGETQYF
TGTGCCAGCAGATATATGTTTGCTGGCGAGACCCAGTACTTC
>-|TRBJ1-4|TRBV2|-
CASRAALTNEKLFF
TGTGCCAGCAGGGCAGCGTTGACTAATGAAAAACTGTTTTTT
>-|TRBJ1-1|TRBV2|-
CASKRDTEAFF
TGTGCCAGCAAACGGGACACTGAAGCTTTCTTT
>-|TRBJ2-1|TRBV11-1|TRBD2
CASSLALFRWGGSYNEQFF
TGTGCCAGCAGCTTAGCGTTGTTCCGTTGGGGGGGTTCCTACAATGAGCAGTTCTTC
>once|TRBJ1-3|TRBV12-5|-
CASGLVRLRGNSGNTIYF
TGTGCTAGTGGTTTGGTACGTTTAAGGGGGAACTCTGGAAACACCATATATTTT
>-|TRBJ1-2|TRBV16|-
CASSPGPGGSYGYTF
TGTGCCAGCAGCCCCGGGCCGGGAGGCTCCTATGGCTACACCTTC
>once|TRBJ2-7|TRBV18|TRBD1
CASSSDRGLEQYF
TGTGCCAGCTCATCGGACAGGGGGCTCGAGCAGTACTTC
>-|TRBJ2-7|TRBV28|-
CASSSPGTILYEQYF
TGTGCCAGCAGTTCCCCCGGGACAATCCTCTACGAGCAGTACTTC
>-|TRBJ2-1|TRBV2|-
CASSDVAENEQFF
TGTGCCAGCAGTGATGTAGCGGAAAATGAGCAGTTCTTC
>-|TRBJ2-5|TRBV4-2|-
CASSQVLAGAQETQYF
TGTGCCAGCAGCCAGGTTCTCGCGGGGGCTCAAGAGACCCAGTACTTC
>-|TRBJ1-2|TRBV7-9|-
CASSLVAVYGYTF
TGTGCCAGCAGCTTAGTTGCGGTTTATGGCTACACCTTC
>-|TRBJ2-2|TRBV30|TRBD2
CAWTKGSGRANTGELFF
TGTGCCTGGACCAAGGGTAGCGGGAGGGCGAACACCGGGGAGCTGTTTTTT
>-|TRBJ1-1|TRBV14|-
CASSQDQITTGSQAFF
TGTGCCAGCAGCCAAGACCAGATTACGACAGGCTCGCAAGCTTTCTTT
>-|TRBJ1-5|TRBV28|TRBD1
CASRTGGQPQHF
TGTGCCAGCCGGACAGGGGGACAGCCCCAGCATTTT
>-|TRBJ2-5|TRBV5-1|-
CASSLTFGTLQETQYF
TGCGCCAGCAGCTTAACCTTTGGGACACTTCAAGAGACCCAGTACTTC
>-|TRBJ1-1|TRBV30|-
CAWTPLTGWGTEAFF
TGTGCCTGGACCCCACTAACAGGCTGGGGCACTGAAGCTTTCTTT
>-|TRBJ1-4|TRBV7-2|-
CASSLARTVVNEKLFF
TGTGCCAGCAGCTTAGCGCGGACAGTTGTAAATGAAAAACTGTTTTTT
>-|TRBJ2-5|TRBV29-1|-
CSGSNRETQYF
TGCAGCGGCTCAAACCGGGAGACCCAGTACTTC
>-|TRBJ1-5|TRBV28|TRBD1
CASRLGQGSQPQHF
TGTGCCAGCAGACTCGGACAGGGCTCTCAGCCCCAGCATTTT
>once|TRBJ2-5|TRBV19|TRBD2
CASRGLAGGETQYF
TGTGCCAGTAGGGGACTAGCGGGAGGAGAGACCCAGTACTTC
>-|TRBJ2-7|TRBV5-1|-
CASSLTGYTYEQYF
TGCGCCAGCAGCTTGACAGGGTATACCTACGAGCAGTACTTC
>-|TRBJ1-2|TRBV6-5|TRBD1
CASTQLDRGYGYTF
TGTGCCAGCACCCAACTGGACAGGGGCTATGGCTACACCTTC
>-|TRBJ2-1|TRBV25-1|-
CASSEPRGSYNEQFF
TGTGCCAGCAGTGAACCCAGGGGTTCCTACAATGAGCAGTTCTTC
>-|TRBJ1-2|TRBV27|TRBD1
CASSRSGQGGIGYTF
TGTGCCAGCAGTCGTAGCGGACAGGGAGGGATTGGCTACACCTTC
>-|TRBJ1-2|TRBV5-1|-
CASSLGRPARSGYTF
TGCGCCAGCAGCTTGGGACGCCCGGCACGGAGTGGCTACACCTTC
>-|TRBJ1-1|TRBV27|-
CASSLRGSYTEAFF
TGTGCCAGCAGCCTTCGAGGCTCCTACACTGAAGCTTTCTTT
>-|TRBJ2-1|TRBV27|TRBD2
CASTPAPSGRYNEQFF
TGTGCCAGCACCCCCGCCCCTAGCGGGAGGTACAATGAGCAGTTCTTC
>-|TRBJ2-1|TRBV28|TRBD2
CASTFAPSGESNEQFF
TGTGCCAGCACCTTTGCCCCTAGCGGGGAGTCCAATGAGCAGTTCTTC
>-|TRBJ2-7|TRBV11-2|TRBD2
CASSLGGGTYEQYF
TGTGCCAGCAGCTTGGGGGGAGGGACCTACGAGCAGTACTTC
>-|TRBJ2-5|TRBV4-1|TRBD2
CASSQDPQSGAGQETQYF
TGCGCCAGCAGCCAAGATCCACAAAGCGGGGCTGGGCAAGAGACCCAGTACTTC
>once|TRBJ2-1|TRBV5-1|TRBD1
CASSPEGQAAEQFF
TGCGCCAGCAGCCCCGAGGGACAGGCGGCTGAGCAGTTCTTC
>-|TRBJ2-7|TRBV5-1|TRBD1
CASSFYSGQGGIHEQYF
TGCGCCAGCAGCTTTTATTCGGGACAGGGAGGGATCCACGAGCAGTACTTC
>-|TRBJ1-1|TRBV7-6|-
CASSSGRGAFF
TGTGCCAGCAGCTCAGGGCGGGGAGCTTTCTTT
>-|TRBJ2-5|TRBV5-4|-
CASSSKAGVQETQYF
TGTGCCAGCAGCTCCAAGGCAGGGGTACAAGAGACCCAGTACTTC
>-|TRBJ2-7|TRBV6-1|TRBD2
CASSERGGRGYEQYF
TGTGCCAGCAGTGAGCGGGGGGGCCGGGGTTACGAGCAGTACTTC
>-|TRBJ2-3|TRBV5-5|TRBD2
CASSLTSGGYATDTQYF
TGTGCCAGCAGCTTGACTAGCGGGGGCTACGCCACAGATACGCAGTATTTT
>-|TRBJ2-2|TRBV27|-
CASSPPYGELFF
TGTGCCAGCAGTCCGCCCTACGGGGAGCTGTTTTTT
>-|TRBJ1-1|TRBV28|TRBD1
CASSLGGQGLAFF
TGTGCCAGCAGTTTAGGAGGACAGGGGTTAGCTTTCTTT
>-|TRBJ2-5|TRBV4-2|TRBD1
CASSLGPGQGEETQYF
TGTGCCAGCAGCCTCGGGCCGGGGCAGGGGGAAGAGACCCAGTACTTC
>-|TRBJ1-2|TRBV28|TRBD1
CASSFPGTGGEGYTF
TGTGCCAGCAGTTTCCCTGGGACAGGGGGCGAAGGCTACACCTTC
>-|TRBJ2-1|TRBV10-2|TRBD2
CATHHRTSGYNEQFF
TGCGCCACCCACCATCGGACTAGCGGCTACAATGAGCAGTTCTTC
>-|TRBJ2-7|TRBV19|TRBD1
CASSGRQGAYEQYF
TGTGCCAGTAGTGGACGACAGGGGGCCTACGAGCAGTACTTC
>-|TRBJ2-2|TRBV30|TRBD1
CAWSVFRQGANTGELFF
TGTGCCTGGAGTGTATTTAGGCAGGGGGCCAACACCGGGGAGCTGTTTTTT